One T cell receptor beta chain is described in this entry. Its cognate antigen is unknown. Germline V gene sequence: CDR1 SGHRS, CDR2 YFSETQ. This CDR3 contains 15 residues. V shed 4 bases, J shed 4 bases, and the junction held 6 bases outside the gene matches. This entry comes from a study of OX40 agonist ivuxolimab in advanced cancers. Study as a whole: Ivuxolimab was administered intravenously to patients at 0.01 to 10 mg/kg every 2 weeks.

Study-wide results and limits: In CD8+ T cells, expanded clones were on average more numerous than in CD4+.

Assay used: immunoSEQ multiplex PCR; TCRdb lists only in-frame clones, some missing. The sample has under 15,000 clones, roughly 84% seen once. The clonotype comes from an adult with an advanced solid tumor such as melanoma, head and neck, liver or kidney cancer. This specimen was CD4+ or CD8+ T cells sorted from blood, taken in a trial of the OX40 agonist ivuxolimab. The rearrangement joins TRBV5-1 to TRBJ2-5; 11 bases agree with TRBD1. CDR3: CASSQDRGLGETQYF. CDR3 bases: TGCGCCAGCAGCCAGGACAGGGGGCTAGGAGAGACCCAGTACTTC.